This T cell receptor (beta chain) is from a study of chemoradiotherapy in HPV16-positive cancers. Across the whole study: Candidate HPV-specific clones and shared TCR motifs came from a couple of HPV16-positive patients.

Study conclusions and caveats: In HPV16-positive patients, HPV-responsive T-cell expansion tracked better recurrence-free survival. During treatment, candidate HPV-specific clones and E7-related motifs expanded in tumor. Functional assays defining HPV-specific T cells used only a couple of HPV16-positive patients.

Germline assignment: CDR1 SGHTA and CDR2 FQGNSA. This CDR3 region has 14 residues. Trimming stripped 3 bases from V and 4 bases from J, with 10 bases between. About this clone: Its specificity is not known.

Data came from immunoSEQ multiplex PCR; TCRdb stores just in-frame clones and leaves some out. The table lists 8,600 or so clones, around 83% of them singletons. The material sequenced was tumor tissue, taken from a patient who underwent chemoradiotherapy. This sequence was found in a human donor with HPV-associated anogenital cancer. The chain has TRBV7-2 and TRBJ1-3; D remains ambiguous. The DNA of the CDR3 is TGTGCCAGCAGCTTTAAGGTAGCCGGAAACACCATATATTTT. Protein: CASSFKVAGNTIYF.